These 9 T cell receptor beta chains came from one sample sequenced in a study of blood T cell repertoires in COVID-19. Sequencing was performed with immunoSEQ multiplex PCR; in TCRdb, only in-frame clones are kept and a portion is missing. Seen here are about 190,000 clones, approximately 81% observed once, and the top ten hold less than 20%. Sequenced sample: peripheral blood. All receptors derive from a human donor in a cohort sampled during active COVID-19.

The gene calls are TRBV24-1 and TRBJ2-7, with D possibly TRBD2 on 5 matching bases. The CDR3 is made up of 14 amino acids. Trimming removed 7 bases from V and 0 bases from J, with 12 bases in between. Germline loops: CDR1 KGHDR, CDR2 SFDVKD. The CDR3 DNA follows: TGTGCCACCAGGGGTTCCGGGGACTCCTACGAGCAGTACTTC. Its protein is CATRGSGDSYEQYF.

This sequence joins TRBV9 and TRBJ2-7; 8 bases match TRBD1. Germline CDR1 reads SGDLS; CDR2 reads YYNGEE. V was clipped by 2 bases and J by 1 base; unmatched bases: 14. CDR3 size: 18 residues. CDR3 nucleotides: TGTGCCAGCAGCGTTGGGACAGGATTAAAAACGGCATCCTACGAGCAGTACTTC. This encodes CASSVGTGLKTASYEQYF.

The chain is built from TRBV2 and TRBJ1-5, with D unclear. The germline gives CDR1 SNHLY, CDR2 FYNNEI. CDR3 size: 12 residues. The V gene lost 8 bases and the J gene lost 1 base, with 6 bases spanning the gap. CDR3 residues: CASRASNQPQHF. DNA for the CDR3: TGTGCCAGCCGAGCCAGCAATCAGCCCCAGCATTTT.

In this sample, this clone turned up a few times. The chain uses TRBV7-6 and TRBJ2-3, with a weak D call TRBD2 (6 bases). With 6 bases removed from V and 1 base from J, the gap between germline ends came to 14 bases. Germline lookup yields CDR1 SGHVS and CDR2 FNYEAQ. The CDR3 totals 15 residues. This CDR3 is CASRRRAWGTDTQYF. The CDR3, as DNA: TGTGCCAGCAGACGGAGGGCATGGGGCACAGATACGCAGTATTTT.

The chain recombines TRBV5-8 with TRBJ2-2; TRBD1 aligns across 8 bases. Germline loops: CDR1 SGHTS, CDR2 YDEGEE. CDR3 length: 16 residues. With V trimmed by 1 base and J by 6 bases, 8 bases remained unmatched. The CDR3: CASSLTVQGASGELFF. Here the CDR3 DNA reads TGTGCCAGCAGCTTGACGGTCCAGGGGGCGTCCGGGGAGCTGTTTTTT.

V gene TRBV2 combines with J gene TRBJ2-7; D gene unclear. The CDR3 has 13 amino acids. Germline V gene sequence: CDR1 SNHLY, CDR2 FYNNEI. V lost 0 bases and J lost 3, with 6 bases in between. The CDR3 sequence is CASSEAPGYEQYV. The CDR3, as DNA: TGTGCCAGCAGTGAAGCTCCAGGCTACGAGCAGTACGTC.

There are a few counts of this clone. This chain links TRBV12-3 or TRBV12-4 with TRBJ1-5; D gene ambiguous. The CDR3 has 12 amino acids. V lost 0 bases to trimming and J lost 7 bases, with 4 bases between them. The CDR3 loop reads CASSLAPQPQHF. The CDR3 DNA is TGTGCCAGCAGTTTAGCCCCGCAGCCCCAGCATTTT.

The gene calls are TRBV5-5 and TRBJ2-5, with 7 nucleotides matching TRBD1. Germline values: CDR1 SGHKS, CDR2 YYEKEE (reference sequence). The CDR3 covers 13 residues. V lost 3 bases, J lost 4 bases, and 3 bases stayed unmatched. The CDR3 sequence: CASSSQGRETQYF. CDR3 nucleotide sequence: TGTGCCAGCAGCTCACAGGGGAGAGAGACCCAGTACTTC. Variable domain in full (rest from reference TRBV5-5 and TRBJ2-5): DAGVTQSPTHLIKTRGQQVTLRCSPISGHKSVSWYQQVLGQGPQFIFQYYEKEERGRGNFPDRFSARQFPNYSSELNVNALLLGDSALYLCASSSQGRETQYFGPGTRLLVL.

This chain connects TRBV19 to TRBJ1-4; maybe TRBD1 (5 bases). Trimming took 1 base from V and 8 from J, leaving 14 bases between them. Germline CDR1 reads LNHDA; CDR2 reads SQIVND (reference sequence). The CDR3 spans 15 residues. This CDR3 reads CASSIASGRQEKLFF. The CDR3 DNA is TGTGCCAGTAGTATAGCGTCAGGGCGTCAAGAAAAACTGTTTTTT.